This T cell receptor (beta chain) was identified during a study of CD8 T cells in Susac syndrome (dated by TCRdb to 2018 to 2020). As for the study more broadly: Whether CD8+ T cell activation and differentiation in Susac syndrome was antigen driven was tested using repertoire sequencing. Clonality of the CD8+ T cell repertoire was compared between 11 to 12 healthy donors, some 14 Susac syndrome patients and about 15 multiple sclerosis patients.

High-throughput TCR beta sequencing profiled peripheral blood CD8+ and CD4+ T cells from healthy donors, Susac syndrome patients and multiple sclerosis patients. Treatment-naive patients with stable or active relapsing-remitting disease fulfilling revised McDonald criteria were used as multiple sclerosis controls. Bulk CD8+ and CD4+ T cells were purified by magnetic negative isolation, while CD8+ TEMRA cells were enriched using FACS. Blood was drawn into EDTA tubes, processed within 24 hours, and PBMCs were isolated by density gradient centrifugation. PBMCs intended for TCR sequencing were cryopreserved in liquid nitrogen and were subsequently thawed in a 37 degrees C water bath. The sorted or isolated CD4+, CD8+ and CD8+ TEMRA cells reached a purity of at least 90%. This clonotype was detected once. The target of this receptor is not known. No base-level quality is on record; no much larger clone is a single base apart. A solitary read yields weak support.

RNA was extracted with the RNeasy kit and about 0.5 to 1 ug was reverse transcribed using random hexamers. The immunoSEQ multiplex PCR assay, which covers 54 Vbeta and 13 Jbeta segments, was used to amplify TCR beta CDR3 regions. To correct PCR amplification bias, a synthetic template baseline was used for both primer optimization and computational correction. On the study's bioinformatics: Only productive sequences were kept, with reads annotated to V, D and J genes according to IMGT and analyzed in immunoSEQ Analyzer. Clonality was computed as one minus Shannon entropy normalized by log2 of the number of productive unique sequences. For each patient and control, public and private clones were evaluated within the 100 most prevalent clones. Clones were defined as Susac-specific when absent from the healthy and MS cohorts, from about 1,100 published viral clones and from other ImmuneACCESS disease sequences. In-frame beta chains were kept once TCRdb had trimmed the public reads at Q25 with fastp and called clones with MiXCR. Rows are combined by CDR3 protein, so each entry shows the most common genes and DNA. The V and J calls reflect TCRdb's pipeline rather than the authors' work. For this sample there are hundreds of thousands of distinct CDR3 sequences; 65% to 90% appear just once. The top ten clones comprise around 0.2% of the sample.

What the authors observed across the whole study: The TCR sequencing and HLA analysis was acknowledged to have included a relatively small number of individuals.

Trimming takes 3 bases from V and 3 bases from J, and the germline ends sit 14 bases apart. CDR1 LGHNA and CDR2 YSLEER were looked up in the germline V gene. Measured from the cysteine to the phenylalanine, the CDR3 is 16 residues long. Only the CDR3 part of the read is kept: 48 bases, read in frame from the first base. The chain is made from TRBV4-3 and TRBJ1-4; D gene: possibly TRBD1, on 6 matching bases. The sequence was collected from a human donor with multiple sclerosis. Source material: CD8+ T cells from PBMCs. In nucleotide form, the sequence is TGCGCCAGCAGCCAGGACACCGGGACACCTAATGAAAAACTGTTTTTT. Its protein product is CASSQDTGTPNEKLFF.